This T cell receptor beta chain emerged from a study of T cells in Graves' hyperthyroidism and ophthalmopathy. Remarks on this clonotype: A much larger clone lies one base from this, so it may be a read error.

There were TCR beta CDR3 regions amplified from RNA transcripts. When the TCR CDR3 underwent first-round RT-PCR, the HTBI primer set was used. TCRdb recomputed calls from the multiplex PCR reads with MiXCR, one row per CDR3 protein. This table has around 580,000 distinct CDR3 sequences, around 46% appearing once. This CDR3 is built from 15 residues. Germline assignment: CDR1 SGHNT and CDR2 YENEEA. The receptor's source is a woman under 30 with Graves' hyperthyroidism. This chain links TRBV11-3 with TRBJ1-2; D not certain. The sample taken for sequencing was peripheral blood or thyroid tissue (not recorded which). CDR3 loop: CASSLVETSNYGYAF. In nucleotides, the CDR3 is TGTGCCAGCAGCTTAGTTGAGACTTCTAACTATGGCTACGCCTTC.